This T cell receptor beta chain was recorded in a study of blood T cell repertoires in COVID-19. For the study at large: Samples taken during acute and convalescent COVID-19 were collected in the United States, Italy and Spain. PBMCs, B-cell-depleted T cells, or T cells provided the cDNA or gDNA that made up the material.

Using immunoSEQ multiplex PCR, the repertoire was profiled, and TCRdb retains in-frame clones only, with some absent. The repertoire holds 210,000 or so clones, with roughly 89% as singletons. Per germline, CDR1 SGHVS and CDR2 FQNEAQ. CDR3 length: 19 residues. The junction had 8 bases not matched to a gene; V was cut back by 0 bases and J by 0 bases. The sample holds one count of this clone. This rearrangement joins TRBV7-8 to TRBJ2-2, with 9 bases that match TRBD2. The source material was peripheral blood. This TCR came from a man aged 40-49 years with acute or convalescent COVID-19. CDR3 sequence (DNA): TGTGCCAGCAGCTTAGCGCTGGTAGCGGGGGCCGCGAACACCGGGGAGCTGTTTTTT. Residues: CASSLALVAGAANTGELFF.